This paragraph covers one T cell receptor beta chain sequence. It lacks a known antigen. No much larger clonotype is one base removed from it; base qualities were not supplied. The trial excluded patients who had a history of autoimmune disease or were on systemic immunosuppression. Peripheral blood for TCR sequencing was collected from all dose cohorts at baseline, on cycle 4 day 1, and on cycle 7 day 1. Samples came from an open-label, multicenter, first-in-human phase I dose-escalation trial of ivuxolimab. The trial enrolled adults with locally advanced or metastatic head and neck squamous cell, hepatocellular, melanoma or renal cell carcinoma. Before TCR sequencing, CD4+ T cells and CD8+ T cells from peripheral blood were sorted into separate populations. The sample is drawn from a study of OX40 agonist ivuxolimab in advanced cancers. The study in broad terms: Ivuxolimab was an agonistic, fully human IgG2 monoclonal antibody directed against OX40 (CD134), a costimulatory receptor. Intravenous ivuxolimab was administered to patients every 2 weeks at six dose levels: 0.01, 0.1, 0.3, 1.5, 3 and 10 mg/kg. Of the roughly 53 patients in dose escalation, around 20 had hepatocellular carcinoma, some 15 had melanoma, 9 had renal cell carcinoma and 9 had head and neck cancer. In the dose-escalation cohort, 82.7% of patients were male, and the mean age was approximately 60 years, with a range of about 23 to 90. Peripheral TCRbeta sequencing was intended to test whether TCR sequence diversity was altered and clonal T-cell expansion was caused by ivuxolimab. Partial responses occurred in three dose-escalation patients, of whom one had hepatocellular carcinoma and two had cutaneous melanoma. The monotherapy dose-escalation portion (N = 52 patients) of the phase I ivuxolimab trial is reported in the paper. Prior anti-PD-1, anti-PD-L1 or anti-CTLA-4 therapy was permitted, and 40% of dose-escalation patients had received checkpoint inhibitors. Overall results and qualifications from the work: Low levels of normalized T-cell clonal expansion were also seen in some patients who did not respond. At doses from 0.1 to 3.0 mg/kg, clonal expansion was seen in both CD4+ and CD8+ blood T cells between baseline and week 6. The antigen specificity of the clonally expanded peripheral T cells was not determined. In the 0.1-3.0 mg/kg groups, partial responders were among the patients with the lowest normalized peripheral clonal expansion, particularly in CD8+ T cells. After ivuxolimab, expanded clones were on average more numerous among CD8+ T cells than among CD4+ T cells.

The CDR3 runs 15 amino acids, cysteine and phenylalanine included. Only the CDR3 portion is preserved as DNA: 45 bases, with reading frame beginning at the first base. The germline V gene (reference sequence) gives CDR1 as PRHDT and CDR2 as FYEKMQ. V is pared back by 0 bases and J by 2 bases, with 11 bases lying between the germline termini. To sequence the TCRbeta CDR3 region, genomic DNA was isolated from the sorted cells. The immunoSEQ Assay was used to sequence the TCRbeta CDR3 regions. In TCRdb, the immuneACCESS table is reduced to in-frame sequences with V and J assigned. These tables do not hold every clone; where another copy was compared, an unresolved V gene accounts for under half, and the others remain unexplained. The sample table contains approximately 69,000 clones; only one count was recorded for about 93% of them. Of the sample, about a sixth is held by the ten largest clones.

The sequence is built from TRBV13 and TRBJ2-7, with no reliable assignment of the D segment. The sequencing used CD4+ or CD8+ T cells sorted from blood, collected in a trial of the OX40 agonist ivuxolimab. This TCR was recovered from an adult with an advanced solid tumor such as melanoma, head and neck, liver or kidney cancer. The CDR3 in this case is CASSLGVPPAYEQYF. The nucleotides are TGTGCCAGCAGCTTAGGAGTACCTCCAGCCTACGAGCAGTACTTC.